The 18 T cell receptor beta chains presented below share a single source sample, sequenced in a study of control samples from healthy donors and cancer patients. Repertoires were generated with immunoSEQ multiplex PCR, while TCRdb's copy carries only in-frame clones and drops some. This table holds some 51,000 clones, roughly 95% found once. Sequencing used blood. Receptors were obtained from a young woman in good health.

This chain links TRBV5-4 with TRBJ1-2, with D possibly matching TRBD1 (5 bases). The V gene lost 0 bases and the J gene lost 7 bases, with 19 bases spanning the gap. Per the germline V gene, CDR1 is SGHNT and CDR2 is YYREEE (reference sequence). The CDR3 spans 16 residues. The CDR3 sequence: CASSLAGGFGPLGYTF. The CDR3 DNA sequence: TGTGCCAGCAGCTTGGCCGGGGGGTTTGGCCCGCTTGGCTACACCTTC.

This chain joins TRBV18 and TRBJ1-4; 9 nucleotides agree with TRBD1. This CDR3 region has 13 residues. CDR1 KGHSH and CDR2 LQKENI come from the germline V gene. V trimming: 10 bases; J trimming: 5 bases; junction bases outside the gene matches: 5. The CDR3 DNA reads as TGTGCCACTGGACAGGGGATAAATGAAAAACTGTTTTTT. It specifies CATGQGINEKLFF.

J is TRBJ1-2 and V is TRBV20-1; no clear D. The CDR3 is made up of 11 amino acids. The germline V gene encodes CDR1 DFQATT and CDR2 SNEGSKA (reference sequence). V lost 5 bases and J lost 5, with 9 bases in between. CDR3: CSAEASYGYTF. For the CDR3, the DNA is TGCAGTGCTGAGGCCTCATATGGCTACACCTTC.

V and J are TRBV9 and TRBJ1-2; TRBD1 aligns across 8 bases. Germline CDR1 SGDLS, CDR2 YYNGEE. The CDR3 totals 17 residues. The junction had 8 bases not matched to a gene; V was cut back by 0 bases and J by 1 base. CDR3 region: CASSVDPTGGNNYGYTF. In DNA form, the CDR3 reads TGTGCCAGCAGCGTAGACCCCACAGGGGGAAATAACTATGGCTACACCTTC.

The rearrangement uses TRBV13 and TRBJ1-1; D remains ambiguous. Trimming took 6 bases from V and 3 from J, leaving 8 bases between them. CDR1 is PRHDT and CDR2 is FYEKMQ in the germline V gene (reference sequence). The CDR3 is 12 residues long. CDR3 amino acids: CASRSSDTEAFF. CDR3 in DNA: TGTGCCAGCAGGAGTAGTGACACTGAAGCTTTCTTT.

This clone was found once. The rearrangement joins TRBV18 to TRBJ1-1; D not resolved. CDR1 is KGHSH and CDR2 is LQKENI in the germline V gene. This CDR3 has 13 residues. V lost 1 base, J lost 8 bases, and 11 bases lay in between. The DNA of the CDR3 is TGTGCCAGCTCACCACAGGACGGCCTGGAAGCTTTCTTT. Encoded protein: CASSPQDGLEAFF.

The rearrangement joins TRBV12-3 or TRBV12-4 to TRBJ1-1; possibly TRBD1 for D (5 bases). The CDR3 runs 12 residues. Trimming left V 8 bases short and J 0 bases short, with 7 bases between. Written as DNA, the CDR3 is TGTGCCAGCCAGGGCTTGAACACTGAAGCTTTCTTT. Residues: CASQGLNTEAFF.

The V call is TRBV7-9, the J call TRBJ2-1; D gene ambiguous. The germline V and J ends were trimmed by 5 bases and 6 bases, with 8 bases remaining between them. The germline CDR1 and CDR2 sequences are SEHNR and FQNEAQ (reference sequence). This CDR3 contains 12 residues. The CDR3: CASSPGANEQFF. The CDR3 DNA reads TGTGCCAGCAGCCCAGGCGCCAATGAGCAGTTCTTC.

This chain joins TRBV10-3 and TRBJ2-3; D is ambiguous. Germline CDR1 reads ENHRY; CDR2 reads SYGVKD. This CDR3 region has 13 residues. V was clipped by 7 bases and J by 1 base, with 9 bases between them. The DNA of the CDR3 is TGTGCCATCACCCCAGCAGGCACAGATACGCAGTATTTT. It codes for CAITPAGTDTQYF.

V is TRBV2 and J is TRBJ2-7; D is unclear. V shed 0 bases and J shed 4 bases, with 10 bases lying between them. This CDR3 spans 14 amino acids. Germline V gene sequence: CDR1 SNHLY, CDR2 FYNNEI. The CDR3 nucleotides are TGTGCCAGCAGTGAAGCCCGGGTTTTTTACGAGCAGTACTTC. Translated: CASSEARVFYEQYF.

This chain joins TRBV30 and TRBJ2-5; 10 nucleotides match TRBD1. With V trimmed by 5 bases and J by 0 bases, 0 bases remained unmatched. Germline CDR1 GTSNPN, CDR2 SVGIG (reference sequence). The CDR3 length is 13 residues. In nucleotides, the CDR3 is TGTGCCTGGGACAGGGGGCACCAAGAGACCCAGTACTTC. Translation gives CAWDRGHQETQYF.

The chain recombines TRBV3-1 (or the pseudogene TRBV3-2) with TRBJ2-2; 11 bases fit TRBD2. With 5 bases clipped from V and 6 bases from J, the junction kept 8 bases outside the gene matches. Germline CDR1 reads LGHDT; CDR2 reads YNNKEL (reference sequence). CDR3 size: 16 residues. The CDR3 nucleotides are TGTGCCAGCAGCTATAGCGGGGGGGCAGGCGCCGGGGAGCTGTTTTTT. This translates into CASSYSGGAGAGELFF.

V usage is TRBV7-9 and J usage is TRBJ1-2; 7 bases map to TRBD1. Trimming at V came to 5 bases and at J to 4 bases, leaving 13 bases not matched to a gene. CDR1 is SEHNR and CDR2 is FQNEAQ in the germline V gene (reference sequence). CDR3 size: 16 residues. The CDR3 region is CASSGITGEIPYGYTF. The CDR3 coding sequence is TGTGCCAGCAGCGGAATTACAGGGGAAATCCCCTATGGCTACACCTTC.

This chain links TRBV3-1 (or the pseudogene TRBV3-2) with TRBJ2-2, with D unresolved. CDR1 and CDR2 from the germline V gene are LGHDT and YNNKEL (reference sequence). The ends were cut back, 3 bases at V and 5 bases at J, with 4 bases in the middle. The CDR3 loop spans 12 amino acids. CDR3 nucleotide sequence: TGTGCCAGCAGCCACCTTACCGGGGAGCTGTTTTTT. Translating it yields CASSHLTGELFF.

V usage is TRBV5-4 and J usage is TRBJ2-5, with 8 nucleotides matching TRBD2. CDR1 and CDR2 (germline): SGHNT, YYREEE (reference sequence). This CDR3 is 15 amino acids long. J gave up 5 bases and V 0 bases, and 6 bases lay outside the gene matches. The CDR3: CASSLGTGGLETQYF. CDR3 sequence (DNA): TGTGCCAGCAGCTTGGGTACGGGGGGGCTTGAGACCCAGTACTTC.

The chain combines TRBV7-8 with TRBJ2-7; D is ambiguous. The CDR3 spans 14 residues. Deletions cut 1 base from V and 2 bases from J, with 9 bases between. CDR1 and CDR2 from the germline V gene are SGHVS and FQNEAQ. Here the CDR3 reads CASSLGGVTYEQYF. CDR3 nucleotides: TGTGCCAGCAGCTTAGGAGGCGTTACCTACGAGCAGTACTTC.

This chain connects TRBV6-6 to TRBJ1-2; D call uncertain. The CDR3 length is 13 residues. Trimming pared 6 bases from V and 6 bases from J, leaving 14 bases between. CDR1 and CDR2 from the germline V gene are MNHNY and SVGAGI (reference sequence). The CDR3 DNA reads TGTGCCAGCAGCCTTGATTCATGGGATGGCTACACCTTC. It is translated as CASSLDSWDGYTF.

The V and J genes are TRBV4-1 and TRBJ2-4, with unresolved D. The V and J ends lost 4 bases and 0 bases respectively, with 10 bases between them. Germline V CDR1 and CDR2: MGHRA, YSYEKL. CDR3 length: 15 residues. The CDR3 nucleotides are TGCGCCAGCAGCCCTGGGTTGTTAGCCAAAAACATTCAGTACTTC. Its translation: CASSPGLLAKNIQYF.